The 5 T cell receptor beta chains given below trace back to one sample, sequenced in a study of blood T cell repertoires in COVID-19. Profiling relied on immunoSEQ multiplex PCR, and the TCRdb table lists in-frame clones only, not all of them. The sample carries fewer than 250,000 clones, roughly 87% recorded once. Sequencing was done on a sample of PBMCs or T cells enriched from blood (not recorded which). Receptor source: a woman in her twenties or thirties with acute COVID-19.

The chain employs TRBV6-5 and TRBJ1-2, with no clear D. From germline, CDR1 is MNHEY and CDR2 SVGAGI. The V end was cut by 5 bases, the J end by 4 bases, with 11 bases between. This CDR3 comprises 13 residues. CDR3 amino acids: CASSPRGAYGYTF. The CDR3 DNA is TGTGCCAGCAGTCCTCGGGGAGCCTATGGCTACACCTTC.

The DNA for the CDR3 is TGTGCCAGCAGCTTAGTACGGGGCTATGGCTACACCTTC. Protein product: CASSLVRGYGYTF. This chain joins TRBV11-2 and TRBJ1-2; the D is unclear. Trimming removed 1 base at V and 4 bases at J, with 7 bases between. Germline V gives CDR1 SGHAT, CDR2 FQNNGV. The CDR3 sequence is 13 residues long.

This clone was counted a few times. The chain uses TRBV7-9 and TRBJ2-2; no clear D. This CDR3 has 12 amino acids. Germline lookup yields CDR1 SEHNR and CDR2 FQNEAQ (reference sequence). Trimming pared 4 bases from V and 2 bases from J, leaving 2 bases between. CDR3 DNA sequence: TGTGCCAGCAGCTCTAACACCGGGGAGCTGTTTTTT. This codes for CASSSNTGELFF.

The CDR3 bases are TGTGCCACCAGCAGAGGGGACATTTACCAGGGCACCAATGAAAAACTGTTTTTT. Its protein product is CATSRGDIYQGTNEKLFF. The V gene is TRBV15, the J gene TRBJ1-4, with a weak D call TRBD1 (6 bases). CDR1 LNHNV and CDR2 YYDKDF come from the germline V gene (reference sequence). Trimming shortened V by 1 base and J by 5 bases, and 20 bases separated the two germline ends. This CDR3 has 18 residues.

The CDR3 DNA sequence: TGCGCCAGCAGCTTGGTCCCAAAGGGAGGCAGTGGAAACACCATATATTTT. Translating gives CASSLVPKGGSGNTIYF. J is TRBJ1-3 and V is TRBV5-1, with D hard to call. V lost 0 bases, J lost 3 bases, and 16 bases lay in between. This CDR3 spans 17 amino acids. Germline V gene sequence: CDR1 SGHRS, CDR2 YFSETQ.